This T cell receptor beta chain was recovered during a study of regulatory T cells in long-lasting Graves disease. Broader study findings: TCR diversity was lower in persistent Graves' patients than in newly diagnosed ones.

Specified time point: newly diagnosed GD, antithyroid drugs for less than 3 months. PBMC RNA was the source of the TCR library. Relying on iRepertoire HTBI primers and Arm-PCR of CDR3 regions, the team built TCR beta libraries. A single record per CDR3 protein comes from TCRdb applying MiXCR to the multiplex PCR reads. The sample holds around 400,000 distinct CDR3 sequences; 15% to 19% are singletons and the top ten take around a fifth. CDR3 length equals 14 residues. With 0 bases clipped from V and 13 bases from J, the junction kept 7 bases outside the gene matches. Germline assignment: CDR1 SGHKS and CDR2 YYEKEE (reference sequence). This clonotype has a count of ten or more. No antigen is known for it.

The material sequenced was peripheral blood mononuclear cells (PBMCs), taken at new diagnosis, from a patient treated with antithyroid drugs. This receptor was obtained from a female donor with Graves disease. This chain connects TRBV5-5 to TRBJ1-6, with TRBD1 matching 7 bases. In DNA form, the CDR3 reads TGTGCCAGCAGCTTGGGTGGGACAGCGTCCCCCCTCCACTTT. Its translation: CASSLGGTASPLHF.